This T cell receptor (beta chain) emerged from a study of cytomegalovirus exposure and HLA in healthy donors. As for the study in general: Among around 170 million T cells, an earlier analysis found approximately 110 million unique TCR beta sequences. Broader study findings: In a later analysis, a genetic analysis reported fewer productive-TCR N-insertions in an Asian-associated ancestry cluster than the cohort average.

The study ran its PCR with 60 Vbeta and 13 Jbeta primers. Profiled with immunoSEQ multiplex PCR; TCRdb holds only in-frame clones, not every one. The table records 150,000 or so clones, around 80% of them present only once. The CDR3 totals 15 residues. Germline V gene lookup returns CDR1 MNHGY and CDR2 SVAAGI. V gave up 3 bases and J gave up 2 bases; unmatched junction bases: 7. Note on this clone: Its antigen is not identified.

This TCR was sampled from a man aged 25-40 years in good health and CMV-seropositive. The chain uses TRBV6-9 and TRBJ2-7; 7 positions agree with TRBD1. What was sequenced was PBMCs. CDR3 loop: CASSYRQGNPYEQYF. The CDR3 nucleotides read TGTGCCAGCAGTTACCGACAGGGAAACCCCTACGAGCAGTACTTC.